Listed below are T cell receptor beta chains from one sample, sequenced in a study of T-cell memory formation after mild COVID-19. TCRdb analysed the 5' RACE reads with MiXCR anew, one entry per CDR3 protein. Of about 310,000 distinct CDR3 sequences in the sample, about a sixth are singletons; the top ten hold 22%. Sequenced: PBMCs or a T cell subset sorted from them (not recorded which). Source of these receptors: a man aged 18 to 29 who had mild COVID-19 (a few samples of this study predate the infection). Cell type and time point are not known. The CDR3 runs from the conserved cysteine through the conserved F or W. Clone size is given for some rows only: seen once, a few or many times, or a class if the clone is expanded.

V gene,J gene,clone size,CDR3 length,CDR3 protein
TRBV15,TRBJ1-5,-,14,CATSITGRQQPQHF
TRBV7-3,TRBJ2-1,-,15,CDSSLAGGSYNEQFF
TRBV20-1,TRBJ2-3,-,13,CSAIKRLTDTQYF
TRBV11-2,TRBJ2-1,-,14,CASSLSQGKNEQFF
TRBV6-6,TRBJ1-4,many,14,CASTAGLRNEKLFF
TRBV30,TRBJ2-4,-,15,CAWSPKGLAKNIQYF
TRBV20-1,TRBJ1-2,few,15,CSAPMGGPLGRGYTF
TRBV10-3,TRBJ2-1,many,16,CAISDEGGGINNEQFF
TRBV11-3,TRBJ2-5,few,14,CASSLGAAGETQYF
TRBV25-1,TRBJ1-6,-,16,CASSDRDTPYNSPLHF
TRBV11-2,TRBJ1-2,-,16,CASSRPLGQGSYGYTF
TRBV20-1,TRBJ1-1,-,14,CSARDVGALAEAFF
TRBV25-1,TRBJ2-2,few,12,CARSGAPGELFF
TRBV20-1,TRBJ2-5,many,15,CSASPISGGRETQYF
TRBV6-5,TRBJ2-7,many,15,CASSWSGQGKAKQYF
TRBV6-5,TRBJ2-5,few,14,CASSYSGTSGAVYF
TRBV7-2,TRBJ1-2,few,15,CASSLEQGRSYGYTF
TRBV5-4,TRBJ2-7,few,14,CASSLAYSPYEQYF
TRBV6-6,TRBJ1-3,few,17,CATDQTGRVFSGNTIYF
TRBV5-1,TRBJ2-3,many,14,CASRRQGGTDTQYF
TRBV7-8,TRBJ2-2,few,15,CASTDDRSNTGELFF
TRBV7-9,TRBJ2-3,few,16,CASSLGVLDSTDTQYF
TRBV7-2,TRBJ2-3,few,12,CASRELADTQYF
TRBV9,TRBJ2-7,-,15,CASSVGLAGEGEQYF
TRBV5-1,TRBJ1-2,many,12,CATKQGEEGYTF
TRBV7-2,TRBJ2-3,-,17,CASRGARDGLSSDTQYF
TRBV24-1,TRBJ1-2,-,12,CATSDFRGGYTF
TRBV20-1,TRBJ2-7,-,13,CSARNRGTYEQYF
TRBV6-5,TRBJ1-2,-,17,CASSPITGARVQYGYTF
TRBV4-2,TRBJ2-3,-,16,CASSQAGLLGADTQYF
TRBV5-1,TRBJ2-2,-,15,CASSLDRVITGELFF
TRBV12-3/TRBV12-4,TRBJ1-1,-,14,CASSRGDTNTEAFF
TRBV29-1,TRBJ2-7,-,14,CSVELAGRSYEQYF
TRBV2,TRBJ2-2,-,12,CASGDRGPELFF
TRBV12-3/TRBV12-4,TRBJ2-7,few,14,CASRSYTGESEQYF
TRBV2,TRBJ1-5,-,13,CASSVRDAQPQHF